A single sample is the source of the 29 T cell receptor beta chains below, sequenced in a study of CD8 T cells in Susac syndrome. Random hexamers primed reverse transcription of about 0.5 to 1 ug RNA. Using its own MiXCR run on the immunoSEQ multiplex PCR reads, TCRdb lists one record per CDR3 protein. In the table there are tens of thousands of distinct CDR3 sequences, 95% to 96% of which are singletons. The sample taken for sequencing was CD8+ T cells from PBMCs. The receptors originated from a human donor with Susac syndrome.

Only a few counts were recorded for this clonotype. This chain joins TRBV20-1 and TRBJ2-7, with 9 bases aligning to TRBD1. Trimming removed 3 bases from V and 2 bases from J; junction bases left unmatched: 2. The CDR3 totals 13 residues. Germline V gives CDR1 DFQATT, CDR2 SNEGSKA (reference sequence). The CDR3: CSARNRGPYEQYF. The CDR3 nucleotides are TGCAGTGCTAGGAACAGGGGGCCCTACGAGCAGTACTTC.

This clonotype occurred once. This rearrangement joins TRBV9 to TRBJ2-1; the D is unclear. V lost 0 bases and J lost 7, with 8 bases in between. Germline V CDR1 and CDR2: SGDLS, YYNGEE. The CDR3 has 13 residues. CDR3 loop: CASSVALGNEQFF. In DNA form, the CDR3 reads TGTGCCAGCAGCGTAGCTCTCGGGAATGAGCAGTTCTTC.

In its sample, this clonotype was seen once. The J gene is TRBJ2-5, the V gene TRBV9; 8 bases fit TRBD1. Trimming took 5 bases from V and 1 from J; bases not matched to a gene: 7. The CDR3 sequence is 15 residues long. The V gene's germline CDR1 is SGDLS and CDR2 YYNGEE. The CDR3 spells CASSLTDRGQETQYF. Here the CDR3 DNA reads TGTGCCAGCAGTCTCACCGACAGGGGCCAAGAGACCCAGTACTTC.

The V and J genes are TRBV30 and TRBJ1-4, with 10 positions matching TRBD1. The trim removed 4 bases at V and 7 bases at J, leaving 3 bases unmatched. Per the germline V gene, CDR1 is GTSNPN and CDR2 is SVGIG (reference sequence). The CDR3 has 13 amino acids. Here the CDR3 DNA reads TGTGCCTGGACCGACAGGGGGCGTGAAAAACTGTTTTTT. Translating it yields CAWTDRGREKLFF.

This clonotype was found a few times. J is TRBJ2-7 and V is TRBV7-2, with 9 bases fitting TRBD2. The CDR3 has 15 amino acids. Germline values: CDR1 SGHTA, CDR2 FQGNSA. V dropped 4 bases and J dropped 0; count of bases not matched to a gene: 4. Here the CDR3 DNA reads TGTGCCAGCAGCTCCCTAGCGGGGAGCTCCTACGAGCAGTACTTC. Protein product: CASSSLAGSSYEQYF.

The chain recombines TRBV28 with TRBJ1-5; D is unresolved. Germline V gene sequence: CDR1 MDHEN, CDR2 SYDVKM. V was shortened by 6 bases and J by 12 bases, with 12 bases between the two germline ends. The CDR3 has 11 residues. The CDR3 nucleotides are TGTGCCAGCAGCTTCACAGTAGGCCAGCATTTT. It codes for CASSFTVGQHF.

The CDR3 spells CASTPRQRAYEQYF. The CDR3 bases are TGTGCCAGCACCCCCCGACAGCGTGCCTACGAGCAGTACTTC. This rearrangement joins TRBV6-6 to TRBJ2-7, with D possibly matching TRBD1 (5 bases). Germline V gene sequence: CDR1 MNHNY, CDR2 SVGAGI (reference sequence). V was cut by 7 bases and J by 2 bases, with 15 bases left in between. The CDR3 contains 14 residues.

This chain joins TRBV3-1 and TRBJ2-3; no reliable D call. Germline values: CDR1 LGHDT, CDR2 YNNKEL (reference sequence). CDR3 length: 13 amino acids. With 6 bases removed from V and 1 base from J, the gap between germline ends came to 8 bases. The CDR3 region is CASRASGTDTQYF. The DNA of the CDR3 is TGTGCCAGCAGGGCGAGCGGCACAGATACGCAGTATTTT.

The chain links TRBV4-3 to TRBJ1-2, with TRBD1 identical over 11 bases. The V gene end was trimmed by 3 bases and the J gene end by 4 bases; junction bases not matched to a gene: 7. The CDR3 totals 16 residues. Germline CDR1 LGHNA, CDR2 YSLEER. The CDR3 is CASSQGQGGTSYGYTF. The CDR3, as DNA: TGCGCCAGCAGCCAGGGACAGGGGGGTACTAGCTATGGCTACACCTTC.

V gene TRBV6-6 combines with J gene TRBJ2-3, with D perhaps matching TRBD1 or TRBD2 (6 bases each). The CDR3 has 15 residues. V lost 6 bases to trimming and J lost 2 bases, with 15 bases between them. CDR1 is MNHNY, CDR2 SVGAGI, per germline (reference sequence). CDR3 loop: CASSHWGADTDTQYF. The CDR3 region has the DNA TGTGCCAGCAGCCACTGGGGGGCAGACACAGATACGCAGTATTTT.

The chain carries TRBV6-2 or TRBV6-3 and TRBJ2-1; 8 nucleotides line up with TRBD2. CDR1 is MNHEY, CDR2 SVGEGT, per germline. This CDR3 has 16 residues. With V trimmed by 4 bases and J by 6 bases, 11 bases remained unmatched. In DNA, the CDR3 is TGTGCCAGCAGTTCCACCTTCGGGGGGGAAGCCAATGAGCAGTTCTTC. This codes for CASSSTFGGEANEQFF.

The chain couples TRBV6-5 to TRBJ2-7, with D possibly TRBD1 on 6 matching bases. Per germline, CDR1 MNHEY and CDR2 SVGAGI. Trimming shortened V by 4 bases and J by 10 bases, and 23 bases separated the two germline ends. This CDR3 is 15 amino acids long. The CDR3 region is CASSFDRSPRFFQYF. CDR3 nucleotide sequence: TGTGCCAGCAGTTTCGACAGGTCACCGAGGTTCTTCCAGTACTTC.

The chain combines TRBV27 with TRBJ1-4, with D unresolved. V lost 6 bases and J 8 bases, leaving 10 bases between the germline ends. This CDR3 comprises 12 residues. Germline-derived CDR1 and CDR2 are MNHEY and SMNVEV (reference sequence). The CDR3 nucleotides read TGTGCCAGCAGCCCCTACGGGGAAAAACTGTTTTTT. Translation gives CASSPYGEKLFF.

This chain links TRBV12-3 or TRBV12-4 with TRBJ1-5; D might be TRBD1 (5 bases). The CDR3 extends over 16 amino acids. V shed 5 bases and J shed 5 bases, with 19 bases lying between them. The CDR3 loop reads CASSPGGGTGDQPQHF. In DNA, the CDR3 is TGTGCCAGCAGTCCAGGCGGGGGGACCGGCGATCAGCCCCAGCATTTT.

The gene calls are TRBV9 and TRBJ1-2; D is possibly TRBD1 (5 bases). There are 15 residues in the CDR3. V gave up 1 base and J gave up 6 bases, with 16 bases separating them. The germline V gene has CDR1 SGDLS and CDR2 YYNGEE. The CDR3 bases are TGTGCCAGCAGCGTAACCAAGGGACCGCTGGATGGCTACACCTTC. Its translation is CASSVTKGPLDGYTF. Based on the CDR3 plus reference TRBV9 and TRBJ1-2, the full variable domain is DSGVTQTPKHLITATGQRVTLRCSPRSGDLSVYWYQQSLDQGLQFLIQYYNGEERAKGNILERFSAQQFPDLHSELNLSSLELGDSALYFCASSVTKGPLDGYTFGSGTRLTVV.

This chain links TRBV27 with TRBJ1-1; unclear D gene. Germline CDR1 reads MNHEY; CDR2 reads SMNVEV (reference sequence). V lost 1 base and J 0 bases, leaving 12 bases between the germline ends. CDR3 length: 16 amino acids. CDR3 sequence reads: CASSLYRRSLNTEAFF. The CDR3 DNA reads TGTGCCAGCAGTTTATACCGGAGGTCCCTGAACACTGAAGCTTTCTTT.

The chain couples TRBV28 to TRBJ2-7; 7 nucleotides line up with TRBD1. The CDR3 consists of 16 residues. Germline V gives CDR1 MDHEN, CDR2 SYDVKM. V shed 6 bases, J shed 0 bases, and the junction held 11 bases outside the gene matches. This chain's CDR3 is CASSQPTGTISYEQYF. CDR3 coding DNA: TGTGCCAGCAGCCAACCGACAGGGACCATCTCCTACGAGCAGTACTTC.

V and J are TRBV6-2 or TRBV6-3 and TRBJ2-5; D remains ambiguous. The CDR3 consists of 12 residues. V lost 6 bases to trimming and J lost 1 base, with 6 bases between them. Per the germline V gene, CDR1 is MNHEY and CDR2 is SVGEGT. As DNA, the CDR3 is TGTGCCAGCAGCCACCCCCAAGAGACCCAGTACTTC. Amino acids: CASSHPQETQYF.

The chain employs TRBV12-5 and TRBJ2-5, with D tentatively TRBD1 (5 bases). There are 13 residues in the CDR3. The V end was cut by 4 bases, the J end by 2 bases, with 8 bases between. Germline CDR1 LGHNT, CDR2 FRNRAP. The CDR3 DNA sequence: TGTGCTAGTGGTTCTTCAGGGCAAGAGACCCAGTACTTC. It yields the protein CASGSSGQETQYF.

The chain has TRBV5-1 and TRBJ2-1, with TRBD1 matching 11 bases. The CDR3 has 14 amino acids. V was pared by 3 bases and J by 8 bases, with 4 bases of the junction left unmatched. The germline V gene has CDR1 SGHRS and CDR2 YFSETQ. CDR3 in amino acids: CASSWGDRGDEQFF. The CDR3 bases are TGCGCCAGCAGCTGGGGGGACAGGGGGGATGAGCAGTTCTTC.

J is TRBJ2-3 and V is TRBV15; no definite D call. V lost 0 bases, J lost 11 bases, and 9 bases lay in between. The CDR3 spans 12 residues. CDR1 is LNHNV, CDR2 YYDKDF, per germline (reference sequence). Here the CDR3 reads CATSRDQTLQYF. The CDR3 nucleotides are TGTGCCACCAGCAGAGATCAGACTCTGCAGTATTTT.

The V and J genes are TRBV27 and TRBJ1-1; no reliable D call. V lost 6 bases to trimming and J lost 4 bases, with 12 bases between them. This CDR3 region has 13 residues. CDR1 and CDR2 (germline): MNHEY, SMNVEV (reference sequence). The CDR3 region is CASSSNKATEAFF. The CDR3 nucleotides read TGTGCCAGCAGCTCTAATAAAGCCACTGAAGCTTTCTTT.

This clonotype appeared once. The J gene is TRBJ2-2, the V gene TRBV24-1; D possibly corresponds to TRBD1 (5 bases). The germline CDR1 and CDR2 sequences are KGHDR and SFDVKD. The CDR3 length is 14 residues. With 1 base removed from V and 6 bases from J, the gap between germline ends came to 8 bases. The CDR3 nucleotides read TGTGCCACCAGTGATTTCAGGGTCCCCGGGGAGCTGTTTTTT. It specifies CATSDFRVPGELFF.

The gene calls are TRBV20-1 and TRBJ1-2; D is unresolved. The V gene lost 0 bases and the J gene lost 2 bases, with 7 bases spanning the gap. CDR1 is DFQATT, CDR2 SNEGSKA, per germline (reference sequence). The CDR3 length is 13 residues. The CDR3 loop is CSARESLNYGYTF. DNA of the CDR3: TGCAGTGCTAGAGAGTCCCTCAACTATGGCTACACCTTC.

The V gene is TRBV20-1, the J gene TRBJ1-1; 8 positions agree with TRBD1. The CDR3 loop spans 15 amino acids. CDR1 and CDR2 from the germline V gene are DFQATT and SNEGSKA (reference sequence). Germline trimming cut 3 bases from V and 3 bases from J; bases unmatched to any gene: 9. The CDR3 sequence: CSARDRVDLYTEAFF. As DNA, the CDR3 is TGCAGTGCTAGGGACAGGGTAGATTTGTACACTGAAGCTTTCTTT.

This clonotype was counted a single time. The V gene is TRBV30, the J gene TRBJ1-2, with D uncertain. Trimming cost V 2 bases and J 13 bases, with 11 bases left between them. Germline CDR1 GTSNPN, CDR2 SVGIG (reference sequence). The CDR3 loop spans 10 amino acids. The CDR3 protein is CAWSFETGTF. In DNA, the CDR3 is TGTGCCTGGAGTTTTGAGACTGGCACCTTC. The variable domain in full, with the rest retrieved from reference TRBV30 and TRBJ1-2, is SQTIHQWPATLVQPVGSPLSLECTVEGTSNPNLYWYRQAAGRGLQLLFYSVGIGQISSEVPQNLSASRPQDRQFILSSKKLLLSDSGFYLCAWSFETGTFGSGTRLTVV.

The rearrangement links TRBV7-2 to TRBJ2-5; D possibly matches TRBD1 or TRBD2 (7 bases each). The V end lost 2 bases, the J end lost 5 bases, and 18 bases lay between the germline ends. Germline-derived CDR1 and CDR2 are SGHTA and FQGNSA. This CDR3 comprises 16 residues. CDR3 in amino acids: CASSLSHRGGAETQYF. The CDR3 bases are TGTGCCAGCAGCTTATCCCACAGGGGAGGGGCCGAGACCCAGTACTTC.

J is TRBJ1-3 and V is TRBV29-1, with 9 positions matching TRBD1. Germline CDR1 reads SQVTM; CDR2 reads ANQGSEA. With V trimmed by 4 bases and J by 0 bases, 4 bases remained unmatched. The length of the CDR3 is 15 residues. CDR3 amino acids: CSVAGDRDSGNTIYF. The CDR3 DNA is TGCAGCGTTGCTGGGGACAGGGACTCTGGAAACACCATATATTTT.

V gene TRBV20-1 combines with J gene TRBJ2-7, with no clear D. V was pared by 3 bases and J by 1 base, with 7 bases between. The CDR3 is 12 residues long. Germline CDR1 is DFQATT and CDR2 is SNEGSKA (reference sequence). The CDR3 here is CSASGDSYEQYF. The CDR3 DNA reads as TGCAGTGCTAGTGGTGATTCCTACGAGCAGTACTTC.